Listed below are T cell receptor beta chains from one sample, sequenced in a study of blood T cell repertoires in COVID-19. The table came from immunoSEQ multiplex PCR; TCRdb's copy has only in-frame clones and leaves some out. The sample holds 110,000 to 150,000 clones; 80% to 90% are singletons and the top ten take less than 4%. What was sequenced was peripheral blood. These receptors came from a woman in her fifties or sixties with active COVID-19. The CDR3 runs from the conserved cysteine through the conserved F or W. D genes are given only for firm matches.

DNA	CDR3	D	V	J	length
TGTGCCAGCACTAACGGACTAGCTCCACAAGAGACCCAGTACTTC	CASTNGLAPQETQYF	TRBD2	TRBV25-1	TRBJ2-5	15
TGTGCCAGTAGTTCGGGGTTACAAATGAACACTGAAGCTTTCTTT	CASSSGLQMNTEAFF	.	TRBV19	TRBJ1-1	15
TGTGCCAGCAGTGACAGGGATCGGAATGAGCAGTTCTTC	CASSDRDRNEQFF	.	TRBV2	TRBJ2-1	13
TGTGCCAGCAGACAACTAGCGGGAGTTCTCAATGAGCAGTTCTTC	CASRQLAGVLNEQFF	TRBD2	TRBV2	TRBJ2-1	15
TGTGCCAGCAGCTGGGAGGGCCCTCCTTCTGGCGAGCAGTACTTC	CASSWEGPPSGEQYF	TRBD2	TRBV7-8	TRBJ2-7	15
TGTGCCAGCAGCTTAGCCAGAAGCTATGGCTACACCTTC	CASSLARSYGYTF	.	TRBV7-6	TRBJ1-2	13
TGTGCCAGCTCACCACTAGCGGGAGGGCGAGATACGCAGTATTTT	CASSPLAGGRDTQYF	TRBD2	TRBV18	TRBJ2-3	15
TGTGCCAGCAGTTTGCGGGCAGGGGGCGCCGGGGAGCTGTTTTTT	CASSLRAGGAGELFF	TRBD1	TRBV27	TRBJ2-2	15
TGTGCCAGCAGCTCGGGACTAGCGGAGACCACAGATACGCAGTATTTT	CASSSGLAETTDTQYF	TRBD2	TRBV7-9	TRBJ2-3	16
TGCGCCAGCAGCCCCTCCCCCACAGATACGCAGTATTTT	CASSPSPTDTQYF	.	TRBV4-3	TRBJ2-3	13
TGTGCCAGCAGCCCAAGCCGGGGACAGGGCGGTGGCTACACCTTC	CASSPSRGQGGGYTF	TRBD1	TRBV7-2	TRBJ1-2	15
TGTGCCAGCTCCCGGGACAGAGCTAACTATGGCTACACCTTC	CASSRDRANYGYTF	TRBD1	TRBV18	TRBJ1-2	14
TGTGCCAGCAGCCCCCCCATTGGACAACAGCCCCAGCATTTT	CASSPPIGQQPQHF	.	TRBV7-3	TRBJ1-5	14
TGTGCCAGCAGCTTAACTCTAGCGGGGGAGAATGAGCAGTTCTTC	CASSLTLAGENEQFF	TRBD2	TRBV7-3	TRBJ2-1	15